A single count supports the clone carrying this T cell receptor beta chain. Its specificity is unknown. The sample is drawn from a study of cytomegalovirus exposure and HLA in healthy donors. Amplification used 60 Vbeta primers and 13 Jbeta primers. The assay was immunoSEQ multiplex PCR, and TCRdb's table has in-frame clones only and misses some. The table records roughly 110,000 clones, roughly 71% of them present only once. This CDR3 is 12 amino acids long. V was clipped by 6 bases and J by 1 base, with 9 bases between them. Germline CDR1 reads SQVTM; CDR2 reads ANQGSEA. Broader study findings: Accurate predictions that matched the HLA-A and HLA-B alleles of most subjects were reportedly made from TCR beta sequences. Many donors shared some public TCRs, even though most TCR sequences were rare. HLA alleles showed associations with 15,000 to 20,000 TCR beta sequences in a later analysis, at a 0.05 false discovery rate.

The receptor's source is a male donor in good health and CMV-seropositive. This chain uses TRBV29-1 with TRBJ1-1; a possible D gene is TRBD1 (5 bases). Specimen: PBMCs. This chain's CDR3 is CSVGLKNTEAFF. DNA of the CDR3: TGCAGCGTGGGACTTAAGAACACTGAAGCTTTCTTT.